Below, 31 T cell receptor beta chains from the same sample are listed, as sequenced in a study of human T cells and chemical hapten exposure. As for time point: patch test 1, 2 weeks after DPC sensitization. Noted treatment: therapeutic diphenylcyclopropenone sensitization with weekly scalp DPC. MiXCR, applied by TCRdb to the RACE reads, yields one record per CDR3 protein. The sample gives roughly 360,000 distinct CDR3 sequences, roughly 4.8% of which show up once; roughly 2.4% is in the top ten. The source was whole blood, collected in connection with sensitization to the hapten diphenylcyclopropenone (DPC). These receptors were collected from a woman aged 45-65 years with alopecia areata. Some clones in this sample may be carry-over from other donors' samples.

The J gene is TRBJ2-3, the V gene TRBV20-1, with D possibly being TRBD1 (6 bases). Per germline, CDR1 DFQATT and CDR2 SNEGSKA (reference sequence). Trimming shortened V by 4 bases and J by 2 bases, and 13 bases separated the two germline ends. The CDR3 runs to 14 residues. The CDR3 is CSATPQGPTDTQYF. The CDR3 region has the DNA TGCAGTGCTACCCCACAGGGTCCCACAGATACGCAGTATTTT.

In this sample, this clonotype turned up many times. The V and J genes are TRBV7-9 and TRBJ1-3; no firm D call. In germline, CDR1 is SEHNR, CDR2 FQNEAQ (reference sequence). The CDR3 sequence is 15 residues long. The germline V and J ends were trimmed by 5 bases and 0 bases, with 11 bases remaining between them. CDR3 coding DNA: TGTGCCAGCAGCCCCCCGAGGGCCTCTGGAAACACCATATATTTT. This encodes CASSPPRASGNTIYF.

This clonotype was detected a few times. The rearrangement uses TRBV29-1 and TRBJ1-1; unclear D gene. V lost 3 bases and J lost 1, with 6 bases in between. Per germline, CDR1 SQVTM and CDR2 ANQGSEA. The CDR3 consists of 12 residues. The CDR3 region is CSVEPGNTEAFF. CDR3 coding DNA: TGCAGCGTTGAGCCAGGGAACACTGAAGCTTTCTTT.

At least ten counts were recorded for this clonotype. V and J are TRBV29-1 and TRBJ1-2; 9 positions agree with TRBD1. Germline lookup yields CDR1 SQVTM and CDR2 ANQGSEA. This CDR3 has 12 amino acids. After removal of 6 bases from V and 8 bases from J, the junction contained 7 bases not matched to a gene. The CDR3 loop is CSVSGQGQGYTF. The CDR3 region has the DNA TGCAGCGTCAGTGGACAGGGGCAAGGCTACACCTTC.

This clonotype was observed a few times. The V gene is TRBV11-2, the J gene TRBJ1-2; D is undetermined. Germline V lookup: CDR1 SGHAT, CDR2 FQNNGV. Between the trimmed V and J ends, which lost 5 bases and 3 bases, there was a span of 16 bases. This CDR3 is built from 15 residues. CDR3 in amino acids: CASSPLRYGDYGYTF. In DNA form, the CDR3 reads TGTGCCAGCAGCCCCCTTCGTTACGGAGACTATGGCTACACCTTC. Full variable domain (outside the CDR3, taken from reference TRBV11-2 and TRBJ1-2): EAGVAQSPRYKIIEKRQSVAFWCNPISGHATLYWYQQILGQGPKLLIQFQNNGVVDDSQLPKDRFSAERLKGVDSTLKIQPAKLEDSAVYLCASSPLRYGDYGYTFGSGTRLTVV.

This clonotype was picked up many times. The chain joins TRBV7-3 to TRBJ2-3; D gene ambiguous. This CDR3 spans 15 amino acids. The V and J ends lost 4 bases and 1 base respectively, with 12 bases between them. The germline V gene has CDR1 SGHTA and CDR2 FQGTGA. This CDR3 reads CASSSKGFGTDTQYF. The CDR3 coding sequence is TGTGCCAGCAGCTCAAAGGGATTTGGCACAGATACGCAGTATTTT.

This clonotype was recorded at least ten times. The chain joins TRBV5-1 to TRBJ2-1; TRBD1 matches at 9 bases. J gave up 9 bases and V 2 bases, and 9 bases lay outside the gene matches. This CDR3 is 15 amino acids long. Germline values: CDR1 SGHRS, CDR2 YFSETQ. This CDR3 reads CASSFWTGDKSEQFF. As DNA, the CDR3 is TGCGCCAGCAGCTTCTGGACAGGGGACAAGAGTGAGCAGTTCTTC.

This clonotype was detected ten times or more. The rearrangement uses TRBV6-1 and TRBJ2-1; weak D call: TRBD1 (6 bases). V was cut by 6 bases and J by 7 bases, with 19 bases left in between. The CDR3 has 15 residues. CDR1 is MNHNS and CDR2 is SASEGT in the germline V gene. CDR3 in DNA: TGTGCCAGCAGAGCACAGGGTGCCCTTGGGAATGAGCAGTTCTTC. Translated: CASRAQGALGNEQFF.

There are a few counts of this clonotype. The J gene is TRBJ1-1, the V gene TRBV29-1; D is uncertain. Trimming took 4 bases from V and 6 from J, leaving 9 bases between them. CDR1 and CDR2 (germline): SQVTM, ANQGSEA. This CDR3 is built from 11 residues. The CDR3 DNA follows: TGCAGCGTTGGATCAGCAGCTGAAGCTTTCTTT. It translates to CSVGSAAEAFF.

At least ten counts were recorded for this clonotype. The chain is built from TRBV7-8 and TRBJ1-4; possible D gene TRBD1, 6 bases. This CDR3 spans 14 amino acids. Germline CDR1 SGHVS, CDR2 FQNEAQ. The V end lost 5 bases, the J end lost 4 bases, and 11 bases lay between the germline ends. CDR3 region: CASSLRDNNEKLFF. The CDR3 coding sequence is TGTGCCAGCAGCCTCAGGGACAATAATGAAAAACTGTTTTTT.

V is TRBV7-6 and J is TRBJ2-5; D call uncertain. This CDR3 has 15 residues. The V and J ends lost 0 bases and 5 bases respectively, with 13 bases between them. Germline-derived CDR1 and CDR2 are SGHVS and FNYEAQ. CDR3 nucleotides: TGTGCCAGCAGCTTAGCCGACACCGGGCGGGAGACCCAGTACTTC. Its translation is CASSLADTGRETQYF.

This clonotype has more than one count but fewer than ten. With a much larger clone just one base away, this may be a read error. The chain carries TRBV13 and TRBJ1-1; D is unclear. Germline loops: CDR1 PRHDT, CDR2 FYEKMQ (reference sequence). V lost 5 bases, J lost 1 base, and 5 bases lay in between. The CDR3 runs 12 residues. CDR3 loop: CASSASNTEAFF. CDR3 DNA: TGTGCCAGCAGCGCCTCGAACACTGAAGCTTTCTTT.

The chain combines TRBV29-1 with TRBJ1-1; D gene uncertain. There are 14 residues in the CDR3. Trimming stripped 4 bases from V and 3 bases from J, with 15 bases between. Germline CDR1 is SQVTM and CDR2 is ANQGSEA. DNA for the CDR3: TGCAGCGTTGTACGGCGATTTTCGGACACTGAAGCTTTCTTT. It is translated as CSVVRRFSDTEAFF.

This clonotype was seen ten or more times. The J gene is TRBJ2-4, the V gene TRBV5-1; D is possibly TRBD2 (5 bases). CDR3 length: 16 amino acids. V was shortened by 3 bases and J by 0 bases, with 13 bases between the two germline ends. Germline CDR1 and CDR2: SGHRS and YFSETQ. The CDR3 protein is CASSWEISLAKNIQYF. CDR3 sequence (DNA): TGCGCCAGCAGCTGGGAGATATCCCTAGCCAAAAACATTCAGTACTTC. Full variable domain (remainder filled in from reference TRBV5-1 and TRBJ2-4): KAGVTQTPRYLIKTRGQQVTLSCSPISGHRSVSWYQQTPGQGLQFLFEYFSETQRNKGNFPGRFSGRQFSNSRSEMNVSTLELGDSALYLCASSWEISLAKNIQYFGAGTRLSVL.

V usage is TRBV14 and J usage is TRBJ2-1; 7 bases match TRBD1. Per germline, CDR1 SGHDN and CDR2 FVKESK. After removal of 5 bases from V and 10 bases from J, the junction contained 5 bases not matched to a gene. The CDR3 covers 12 residues. The CDR3 is CASSSTGEEQFF. As DNA, the CDR3 is TGTGCCAGCAGCTCAACAGGGGAGGAGCAGTTCTTC.

This clonotype was seen only a few times. The chain is built from TRBV11-3 and TRBJ2-1; 16 positions agree with TRBD2. The CDR3 runs 21 residues. Germline V CDR1 and CDR2: SGHNT, YENEEA. With 4 bases clipped from V and 0 bases from J, the junction kept 12 bases outside the gene matches. CDR3 protein: CASSSSGLAGGPDGSYNEQFF. Here the CDR3 DNA reads TGTGCCAGCAGCTCGTCGGGACTAGCGGGGGGGCCGGACGGCTCCTACAATGAGCAGTTCTTC.

This clonotype was seen repeatedly, ten times or more. V usage is TRBV30 and J usage is TRBJ2-5; 8 positions match TRBD1. The J segment lost 5 bases and the V segment lost 7 bases, leaving 9 bases of the junction unmatched. The CDR3 sequence is 13 residues long. CDR1 and CDR2 (germline): GTSNPN, SVGIG (reference sequence). The chain's CDR3 is CAYSGGLRETQYF. In DNA, the CDR3 is TGTGCCTACTCAGGGGGCTTGAGGGAGACCCAGTACTTC.

The table lists this clonotype with many counts. The rearrangement joins TRBV5-6 to TRBJ2-5; D call uncertain. Germline CDR1 and CDR2: SGHDT and YYEEEE. The CDR3 runs to 13 residues. V gave up 0 bases and J gave up 1 base, with 4 bases separating them. The CDR3, as DNA: TGTGCCAGCAGCTTGGACTTCCAAGAGACCCAGTACTTC. Protein: CASSLDFQETQYF.

Ten or more counts support this clonotype. This chain links TRBV20-1 with TRBJ2-3; D ambiguous. V lost 6 bases to trimming and J lost 2 bases, with 3 bases between them. Germline V gene data show CDR1 as DFQATT and CDR2 as SNEGSKA (reference sequence). There are 10 residues in the CDR3. Here the CDR3 DNA reads TGCAGTGCCGCCACAGATACGCAGTATTTT. It codes for CSAATDTQYF.

This chain links TRBV6-5 with TRBJ2-7; D call uncertain. The CDR3 consists of 12 residues. V gave up 5 bases and J gave up 5 bases, with 10 bases separating them. Germline loops: CDR1 MNHEY, CDR2 SVGAGI. The CDR3 reads CASSSTTNEQYF. The CDR3 DNA reads TGTGCCAGCAGTAGTACGACAAACGAGCAGTACTTC.

This clonotype has more than one count but fewer than ten. The V and J genes are TRBV7-2 and TRBJ2-5, with 9 bases that match TRBD1. Looked up from germline, CDR1 is SGHTA and CDR2 is FQGNSA. Trimming at V came to 5 bases and at J to 4 bases, leaving 8 bases not matched to a gene. CDR3 length: 15 residues. DNA of the CDR3: TGTGCCAGCAGCCCAACAGGACAGGGGCCAGAGACCCAGTACTTC. Its protein product is CASSPTGQGPETQYF. Drawing the rest from reference TRBV7-2 and TRBJ2-5, the complete variable domain is GAGVSQSPSNKVTEKGKDVELRCDPISGHTALYWYRQSLGQGLEFLIYFQGNSAPDKSGLPSDRFSAERTGGSVSTLTIQRTQQEDSAVYLCASSPTGQGPETQYFGPGTRLLVL.

The sample holds many counts of this clonotype. The V gene is TRBV12-3 or TRBV12-4, the J gene TRBJ2-1, with D possibly TRBD2 on 6 matching bases. This CDR3 is 14 amino acids long. V was trimmed by 3 bases and J by 5 bases, leaving 11 bases between them. The CDR3 nucleotides read TGTGCCAGCAGTTTTAGCGGCCTCCACAATGAGCAGTTCTTC. Protein: CASSFSGLHNEQFF.

This chain links TRBV20-1 with TRBJ2-7; D possibly corresponds to TRBD2 (6 bases). Germline values: CDR1 DFQATT, CDR2 SNEGSKA (reference sequence). The CDR3 is 13 residues long. V shed 3 bases and J shed 5 bases, with 14 bases lying between them. The CDR3: CSARRRAGDEQYF. The CDR3 coding sequence is TGCAGTGCTAGGAGGAGGGCCGGGGACGAGCAGTACTTC.

This clonotype showed up many times. The rearrangement links TRBV7-8 to TRBJ2-7; the D call may be TRBD1 or TRBD2 (6 bases each). The CDR3 runs 13 residues. Germline CDR1 is SGHVS and CDR2 is FQNEAQ. V shed 5 bases and J shed 5 bases, with 13 bases lying between them. This chain's CDR3 is CASSGGGTHEQYF. CDR3 coding DNA: TGTGCCAGCAGCGGAGGGGGGACCCACGAGCAGTACTTC. Supplemented by reference TRBV7-8 and TRBJ2-7, the full variable domain reads GAGVSQSPRYKVAKRGQDVALRCDPISGHVSLFWYQQALGQGPEFLTYFQNEAQLDKSGLPSDRFFAERPEGSVSTLKIQRTQQEDSAVYLCASSGGGTHEQYFGPGTRLTVT.

This clonotype was found many times. The chain recombines TRBV20-1 with TRBJ2-4; D uncertain. This CDR3 has 13 residues. Trimming took 3 bases from V and 0 from J, leaving 6 bases between them. Per the germline V gene, CDR1 is DFQATT and CDR2 is SNEGSKA (reference sequence). The CDR3 bases are TGCAGTGCTAGCGGTCCAGCCAAAAACATTCAGTACTTC. Its protein is CSASGPAKNIQYF.

This chain links TRBV5-5 with TRBJ2-3, with a possible D match to TRBD2 (5 bases). Germline CDR1 and CDR2: SGHKS and YYEKEE (reference sequence). The V gene lost 2 bases and the J gene lost 5 bases, with 18 bases spanning the gap. The CDR3 loop spans 16 amino acids. The CDR3 DNA follows: TGTGCCAGCAGCTTCGCGGTCGGGGTCGTTGGAGATACGCAGTATTTT. Its translation is CASSFAVGVVGDTQYF. Full variable domain (rest looked up from reference TRBV5-5 and TRBJ2-3): DAGVTQSPTHLIKTRGQQVTLRCSPISGHKSVSWYQQVLGQGPQFIFQYYEKEERGRGNFPDRFSARQFPNYSSELNVNALLLGDSALYLCASSFAVGVVGDTQYFGPGTRLTVL.

This clonotype was observed many times. This rearrangement joins TRBV15 to TRBJ2-3; TRBD1 might be the D (6 bases). The germline V gene encodes CDR1 LNHNV and CDR2 YYDKDF (reference sequence). V was cut by 0 bases and J by 4 bases, with 11 bases left in between. The CDR3 has 15 residues. The CDR3 loop is CATSRDQGSPDTQYF. As DNA, the CDR3 is TGTGCCACCAGCAGAGATCAGGGGAGTCCAGATACGCAGTATTTT.

CDR3 residues: CASSQSGADTEAFF. DNA for the CDR3: TGTGCCAGCTCCCAGAGCGGGGCTGACACTGAAGCTTTCTTT. V usage is TRBV18 and J usage is TRBJ1-1; possibly TRBD1 for D (5 bases). The CDR3 runs to 14 residues. Germline V lookup: CDR1 KGHSH, CDR2 LQKENI. Trimming took 6 bases from V and 3 from J, leaving 14 bases between them.

This clonotype was counted only a few times. The rearrangement uses TRBV5-1 and TRBJ2-6; a possible D gene is TRBD1 (6 bases). Germline CDR1 SGHRS, CDR2 YFSETQ. Deletions cut 0 bases from V and 3 bases from J, with 10 bases between. The CDR3 is made up of 16 amino acids. CDR3 amino acids: CASSLDTGSGANVLTF. DNA for the CDR3: TGCGCCAGCAGCTTGGACACAGGGAGTGGGGCCAACGTCCTGACTTTC.

The V call is TRBV6-5, the J call TRBJ1-2, with D perhaps matching TRBD1 (5 bases). The V gene lost 7 bases and the J gene lost 4 bases, with 19 bases spanning the gap. The CDR3 extends over 15 amino acids. The germline V gene has CDR1 MNHEY and CDR2 SVGAGI. CDR3 residues: CASISYRDRGYGYTF. CDR3 DNA sequence: TGTGCCAGCATCTCATATAGGGACCGTGGCTATGGCTACACCTTC.

This clonotype was seen only a few times. The chain employs TRBV10-3 and TRBJ2-1; 9 bases map to TRBD2. CDR1 and CDR2 from the germline V gene are ENHRY and SYGVKD. The CDR3 sequence is 16 residues long. With V trimmed by 2 bases and J by 6 bases, 8 bases remained unmatched. The CDR3, as DNA: TGTGCCATCAGTGAGAACCTAGCGGGAAAAAGCAATGAGCAGTTCTTC. Translated, it gives CAISENLAGKSNEQFF.